The clone carrying this TCR beta chain was detected a few times. Antigen unknown. V lost 5 bases, J lost 0 bases, and 8 bases lay in between. This CDR3 is built from 14 residues. Per the germline V gene, CDR1 is MNHEY and CDR2 is SMNVEV (reference sequence). This PCR relied on a set of 60 Vbeta primers and 13 Jbeta primers. The repertoire was sequenced with immunoSEQ multiplex PCR; TCRdb's copy has only in-frame clones and lacks some. The table has roughly 140,000 clones, roughly 80% seen once. This record belongs to a study of cytomegalovirus exposure and HLA in healthy donors. In the study overall: A preliminary data release comprised approximately 85 million unique TCRs obtained from HLA-typed donors. Findings of the study overall: TCR beta sequences reportedly predicted most subjects' HLA-A and HLA-B alleles accurately.

This sequence joins TRBV27 and TRBJ1-5; D is ambiguous. Sequenced sample: PBMCs. The clonotype originates from a woman aged 40 to 50 in good health and CMV-seropositive. CDR3 in amino acids: CASSRSYSNQPQHF. Here the CDR3 DNA reads TGTGCCAGCAGTCGTAGTTATAGCAATCAGCCCCAGCATTTT.